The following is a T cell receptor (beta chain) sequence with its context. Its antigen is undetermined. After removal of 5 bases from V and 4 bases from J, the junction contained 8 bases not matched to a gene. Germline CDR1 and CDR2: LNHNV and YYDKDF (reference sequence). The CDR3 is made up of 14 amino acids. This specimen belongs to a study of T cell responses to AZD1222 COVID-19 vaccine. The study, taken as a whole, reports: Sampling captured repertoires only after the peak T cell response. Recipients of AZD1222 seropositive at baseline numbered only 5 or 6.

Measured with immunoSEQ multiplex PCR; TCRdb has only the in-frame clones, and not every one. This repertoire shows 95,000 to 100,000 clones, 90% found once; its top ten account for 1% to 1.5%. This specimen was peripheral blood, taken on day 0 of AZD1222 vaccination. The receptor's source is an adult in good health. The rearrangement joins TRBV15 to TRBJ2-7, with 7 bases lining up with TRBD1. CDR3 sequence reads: CATSPRDSLYEQYF. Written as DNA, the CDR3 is TGTGCCACCAGCCCCCGGGACAGCCTTTACGAGCAGTACTTC.